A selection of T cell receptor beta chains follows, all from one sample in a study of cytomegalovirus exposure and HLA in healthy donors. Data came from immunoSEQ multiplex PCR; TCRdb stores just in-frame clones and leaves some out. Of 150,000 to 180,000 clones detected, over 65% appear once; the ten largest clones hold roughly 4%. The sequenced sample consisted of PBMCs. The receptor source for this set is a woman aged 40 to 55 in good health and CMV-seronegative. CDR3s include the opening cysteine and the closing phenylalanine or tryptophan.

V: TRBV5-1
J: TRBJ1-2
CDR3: CASSFTGANYGYTF

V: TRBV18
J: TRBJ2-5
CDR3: CASSPRPSGGMNQETQYF

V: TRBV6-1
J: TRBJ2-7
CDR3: CASARTGVGAYEQYF

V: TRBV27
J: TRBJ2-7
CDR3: CASSRGLAGWNEQYF

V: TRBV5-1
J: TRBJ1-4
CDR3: CASSLATNNRGEKLFF

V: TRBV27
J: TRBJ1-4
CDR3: CASSLSGTGRRREKLFF

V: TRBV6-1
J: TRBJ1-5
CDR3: CASSDSPGLQPQHF

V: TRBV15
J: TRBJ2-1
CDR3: CATSSAKGLNEQFF

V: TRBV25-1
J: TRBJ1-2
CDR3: CASSALDRGSGYTF

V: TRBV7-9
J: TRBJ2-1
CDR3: CASTPSGANNEQFF

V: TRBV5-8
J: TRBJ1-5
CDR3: CASSLYSNQPQHF

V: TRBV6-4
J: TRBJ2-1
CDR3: CASSGRWGDEQFF

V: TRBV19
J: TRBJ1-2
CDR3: CASSLPTGAYGYTF

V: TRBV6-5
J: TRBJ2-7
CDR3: CASSYSGQGLGQQYF

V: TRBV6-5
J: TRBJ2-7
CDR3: CASSYSRDRTYEQYF

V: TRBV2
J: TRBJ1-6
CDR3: CASSEEVRGSSPLHF

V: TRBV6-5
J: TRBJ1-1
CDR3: CASSWLRGEAFF

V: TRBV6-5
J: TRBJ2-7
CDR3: CASSLLLQANEQYF

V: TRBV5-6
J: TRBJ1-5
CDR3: CASSLVENSNQPQHF

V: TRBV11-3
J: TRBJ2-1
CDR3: CASSLPSGSSYNEQFF

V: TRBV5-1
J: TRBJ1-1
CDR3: CASSTSTTLNTEAFF

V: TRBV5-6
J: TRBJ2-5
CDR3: CASSRLAGAFQETQYF

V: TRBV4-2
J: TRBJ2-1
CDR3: CASSQEGLAGDNEQFF

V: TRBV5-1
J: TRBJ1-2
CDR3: CASSRQGTGYTF

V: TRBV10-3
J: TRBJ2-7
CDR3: CATETGGTYEQYF

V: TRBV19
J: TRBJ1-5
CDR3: CASTSRELGNQPQHF